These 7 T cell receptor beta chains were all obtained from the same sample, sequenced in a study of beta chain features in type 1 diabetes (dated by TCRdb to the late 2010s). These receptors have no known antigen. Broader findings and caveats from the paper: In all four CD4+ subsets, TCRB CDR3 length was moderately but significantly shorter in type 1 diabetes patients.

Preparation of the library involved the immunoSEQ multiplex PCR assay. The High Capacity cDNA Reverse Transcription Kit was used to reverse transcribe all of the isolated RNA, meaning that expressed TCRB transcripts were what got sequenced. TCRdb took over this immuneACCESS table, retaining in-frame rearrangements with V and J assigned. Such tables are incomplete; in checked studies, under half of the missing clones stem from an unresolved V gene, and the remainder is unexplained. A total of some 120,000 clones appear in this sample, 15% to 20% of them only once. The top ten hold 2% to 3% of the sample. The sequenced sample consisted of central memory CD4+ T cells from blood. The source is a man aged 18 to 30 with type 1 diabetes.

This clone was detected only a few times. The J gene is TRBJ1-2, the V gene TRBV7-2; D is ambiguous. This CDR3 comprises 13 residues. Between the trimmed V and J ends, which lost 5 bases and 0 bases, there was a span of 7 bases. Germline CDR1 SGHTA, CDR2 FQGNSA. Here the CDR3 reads CASSHDTNYGYTF. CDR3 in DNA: TGTGCCAGCAGCCATGACACTAACTATGGCTACACCTTC.

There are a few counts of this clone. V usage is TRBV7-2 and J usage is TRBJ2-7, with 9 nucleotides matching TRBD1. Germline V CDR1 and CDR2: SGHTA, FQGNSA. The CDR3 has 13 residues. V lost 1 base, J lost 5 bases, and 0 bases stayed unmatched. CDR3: CASSLDRGHEQYF. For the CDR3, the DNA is TGTGCCAGCAGCTTAGACAGGGGGCACGAGCAGTACTTC.

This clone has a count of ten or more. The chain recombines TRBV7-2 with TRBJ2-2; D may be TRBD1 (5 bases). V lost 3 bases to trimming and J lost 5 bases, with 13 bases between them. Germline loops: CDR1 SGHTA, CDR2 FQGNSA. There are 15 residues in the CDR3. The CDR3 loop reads CASSFDQGRTGELFF. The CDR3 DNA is TGTGCCAGCAGCTTCGACCAGGGAAGGACCGGGGAGCTGTTTTTT.

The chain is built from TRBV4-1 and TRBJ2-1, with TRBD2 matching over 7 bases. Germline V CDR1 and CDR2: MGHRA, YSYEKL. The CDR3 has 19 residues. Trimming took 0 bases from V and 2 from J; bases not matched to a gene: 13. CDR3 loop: CASSQDNSRAGITYNEQFF. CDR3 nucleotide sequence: TGCGCCAGCAGCCAAGATAATTCCCGAGCGGGAATAACCTACAATGAGCAGTTCTTC.

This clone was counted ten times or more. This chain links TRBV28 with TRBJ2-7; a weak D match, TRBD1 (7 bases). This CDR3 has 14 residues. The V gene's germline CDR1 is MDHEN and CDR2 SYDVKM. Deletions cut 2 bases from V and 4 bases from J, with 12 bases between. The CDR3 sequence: CASSLPGGKYEQYF. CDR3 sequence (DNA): TGTGCCAGCAGTTTACCAGGGGGGAAATACGAGCAGTACTTC.

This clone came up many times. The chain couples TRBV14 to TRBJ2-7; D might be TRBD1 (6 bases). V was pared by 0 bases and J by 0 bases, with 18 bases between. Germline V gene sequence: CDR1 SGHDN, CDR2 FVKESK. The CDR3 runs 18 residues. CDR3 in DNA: TGTGCCAGCAGCCAAGATCTCGGACAGCGCAGTAGCTCCTACGAGCAGTACTTC. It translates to CASSQDLGQRSSSYEQYF.

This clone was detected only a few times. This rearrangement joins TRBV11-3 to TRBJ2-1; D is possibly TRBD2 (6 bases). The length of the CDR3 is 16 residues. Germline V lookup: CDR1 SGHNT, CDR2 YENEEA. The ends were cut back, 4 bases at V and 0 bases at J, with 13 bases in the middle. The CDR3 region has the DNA TGTGCCAGCAGCTCCGGGGGAGGAAGCTCCTACAATGAGCAGTTCTTC. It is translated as CASSSGGGSSYNEQFF. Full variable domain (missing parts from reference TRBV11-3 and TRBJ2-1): EAGVVQSPRYKIIEKKQPVAFWCNPISGHNTLYWYLQNLGQGPELLIRYENEEAVDDSQLPKDRFSAERLKGVDSTLKIQPAELGDSAVYLCASSSGGGSSYNEQFFGPGTRLTVL.